This TCR beta chain was obtained from a study of blood T cells in healthy people across ages. Peripheral blood, about 9.3 milliliters per donor, was collected. The CDR3 totals 14 residues. With 5 bases removed from V and 4 bases from J, the gap between germline ends came to 13 bases. The germline CDR1 and CDR2 sequences are SGHTA and FQGNSA. The authors ran a second PCR of about 6 to 11 cycles using a sample-barcoded 5' primer and a J-beta primer mix. Per-sample output comprised a minimum of 2.5 million paired-end reads containing CDR3. MiXCR, run by TCRdb on the 5' RACE reads, gives a single entry per CDR3 protein. Of over 1,300,000 distinct CDR3 sequences in the sample, 55% to 75% were seen once. For this clonotype: Its specificity is not known.

General observations from the study: TCR beta diversity was tightly associated with the proportion of naive T cells.

The rearrangement links TRBV7-2 to TRBJ2-3; TRBD2 might be the D (5 bases). The sequence came from a man between 18 and 29 years old in good health. The sample consisted of blood. The CDR3 protein is CASSEDHGADTQYF. The CDR3 DNA reads as TGTGCCAGCAGCGAGGATCACGGGGCAGATACGCAGTATTTT.